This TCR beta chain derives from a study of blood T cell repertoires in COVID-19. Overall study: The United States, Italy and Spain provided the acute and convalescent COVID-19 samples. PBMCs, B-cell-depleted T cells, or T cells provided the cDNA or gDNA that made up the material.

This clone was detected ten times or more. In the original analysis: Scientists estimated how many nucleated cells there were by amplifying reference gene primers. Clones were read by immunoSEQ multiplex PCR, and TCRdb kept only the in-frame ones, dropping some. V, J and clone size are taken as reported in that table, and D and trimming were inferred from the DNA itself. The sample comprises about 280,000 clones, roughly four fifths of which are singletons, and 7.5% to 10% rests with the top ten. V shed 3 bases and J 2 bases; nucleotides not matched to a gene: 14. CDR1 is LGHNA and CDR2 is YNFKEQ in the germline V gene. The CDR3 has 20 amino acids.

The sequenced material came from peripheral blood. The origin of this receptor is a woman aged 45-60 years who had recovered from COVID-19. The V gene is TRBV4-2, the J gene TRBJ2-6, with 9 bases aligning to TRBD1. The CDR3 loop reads CASSHGLTGGTLTGANVLTF. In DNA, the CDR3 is TGTGCCAGCAGCCACGGCCTAACAGGGGGCACCCTCACTGGGGCCAACGTCCTGACTTTC.